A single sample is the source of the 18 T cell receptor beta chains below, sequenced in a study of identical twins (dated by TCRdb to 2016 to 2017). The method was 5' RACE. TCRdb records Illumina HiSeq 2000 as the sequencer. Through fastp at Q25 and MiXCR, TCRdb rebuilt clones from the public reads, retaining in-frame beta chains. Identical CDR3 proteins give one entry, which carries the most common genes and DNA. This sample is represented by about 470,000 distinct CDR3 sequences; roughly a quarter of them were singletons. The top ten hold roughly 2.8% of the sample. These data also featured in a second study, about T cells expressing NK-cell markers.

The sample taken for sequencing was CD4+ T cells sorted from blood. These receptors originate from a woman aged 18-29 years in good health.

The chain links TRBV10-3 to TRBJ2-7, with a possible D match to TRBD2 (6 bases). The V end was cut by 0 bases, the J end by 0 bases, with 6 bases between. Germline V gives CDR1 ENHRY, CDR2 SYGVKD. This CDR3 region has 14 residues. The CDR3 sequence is CAISESGSSYEQYF. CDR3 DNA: TGTGCCATCAGTGAGTCCGGGAGCTCCTACGAGCAGTACTTC.

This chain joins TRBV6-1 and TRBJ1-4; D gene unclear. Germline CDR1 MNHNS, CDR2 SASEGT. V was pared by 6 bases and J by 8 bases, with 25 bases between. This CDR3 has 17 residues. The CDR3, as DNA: TGTGCCAGCAGACCCGACCACCTCGGGTCTTTTAACGAAAAACTGTTTTTT. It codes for CASRPDHLGSFNEKLFF.

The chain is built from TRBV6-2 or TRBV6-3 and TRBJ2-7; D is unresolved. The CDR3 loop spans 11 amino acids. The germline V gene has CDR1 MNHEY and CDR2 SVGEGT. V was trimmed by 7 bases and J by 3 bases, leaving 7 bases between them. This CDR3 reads CASNQDYEQYF. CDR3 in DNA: TGTGCCAGCAACCAAGACTACGAGCAGTACTTC.

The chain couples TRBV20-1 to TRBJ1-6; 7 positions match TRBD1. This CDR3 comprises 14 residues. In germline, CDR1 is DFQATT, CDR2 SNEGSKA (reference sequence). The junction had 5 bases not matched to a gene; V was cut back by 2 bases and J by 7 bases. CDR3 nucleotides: TGCAGTGCTAGAATCGGCAGGGGGAATTCACCCCTCCACTTT. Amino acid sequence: CSARIGRGNSPLHF.

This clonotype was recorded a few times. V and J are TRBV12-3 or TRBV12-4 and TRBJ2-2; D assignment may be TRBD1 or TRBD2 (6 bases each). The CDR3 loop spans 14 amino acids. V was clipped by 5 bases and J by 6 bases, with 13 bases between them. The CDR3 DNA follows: TGTGCCAGCAGTACCGGGGGCGGGGCCGGGGAGCTGTTTTTT. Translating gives CASSTGGGAGELFF.

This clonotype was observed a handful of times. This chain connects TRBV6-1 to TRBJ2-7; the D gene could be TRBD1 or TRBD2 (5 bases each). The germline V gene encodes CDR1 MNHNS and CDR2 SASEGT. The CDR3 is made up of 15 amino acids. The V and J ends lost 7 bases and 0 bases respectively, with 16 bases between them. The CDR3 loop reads CASTTPGSLSYEQYF. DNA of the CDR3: TGTGCCAGCACCACCCCAGGGAGCCTCTCCTACGAGCAGTACTTC.

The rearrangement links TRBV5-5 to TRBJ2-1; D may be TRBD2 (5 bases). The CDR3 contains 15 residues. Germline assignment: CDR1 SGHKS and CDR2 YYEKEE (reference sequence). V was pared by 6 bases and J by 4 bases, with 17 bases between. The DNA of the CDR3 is TGTGCCAGCAAAAAATGGGCAGCGGAATACAATGAGCAGTTCTTC. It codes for CASKKWAAEYNEQFF.

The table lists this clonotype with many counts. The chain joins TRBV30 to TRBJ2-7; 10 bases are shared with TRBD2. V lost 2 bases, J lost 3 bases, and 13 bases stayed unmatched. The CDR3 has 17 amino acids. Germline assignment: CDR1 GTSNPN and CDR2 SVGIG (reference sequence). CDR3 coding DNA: TGTGCCTGGAGTCCCCGTAGAACTAGCGGGAATTTCTACGAGCAGTACTTC. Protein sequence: CAWSPRRTSGNFYEQYF.

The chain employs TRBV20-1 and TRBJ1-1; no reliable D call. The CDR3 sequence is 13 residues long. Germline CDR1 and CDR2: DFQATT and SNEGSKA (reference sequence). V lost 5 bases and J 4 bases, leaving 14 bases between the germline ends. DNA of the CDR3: TGCAGTGCTCGAGCTCACGAGGGCACTGAAGCTTTCTTT. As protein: CSARAHEGTEAFF.

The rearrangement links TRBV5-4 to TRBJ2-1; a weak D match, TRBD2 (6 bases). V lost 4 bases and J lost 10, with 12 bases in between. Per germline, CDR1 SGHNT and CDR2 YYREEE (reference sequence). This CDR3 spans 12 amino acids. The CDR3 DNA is TGTGCCAGCAGCCCGGGGGTTTGGGAGCAGTTCTTC. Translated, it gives CASSPGVWEQFF.

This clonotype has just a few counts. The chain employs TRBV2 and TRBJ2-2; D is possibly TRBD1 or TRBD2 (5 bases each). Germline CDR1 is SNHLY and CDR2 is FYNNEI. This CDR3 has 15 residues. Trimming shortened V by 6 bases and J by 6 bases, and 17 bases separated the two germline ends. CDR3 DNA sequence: TGTGCCAGCAGCCAGGGTGAGGGCTCGTCCGGGGAGCTGTTTTTT. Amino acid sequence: CASSQGEGSSGELFF. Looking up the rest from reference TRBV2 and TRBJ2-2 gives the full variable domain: EPEVTQTPSHQVTQMGQEVILRCVPISNHLYFYWYRQILGQKVEFLVSFYNNEISEKSEIFDDQFSVERPDGSNFTLKIRSTKLEDSAMYFCASSQGEGSSGELFFGEGSRLTVL.

The CDR3 loop reads CSAPITPADTQYF. The DNA of the CDR3 is TGCAGTGCTCCAATAACCCCGGCGGATACGCAGTATTTT. This chain connects TRBV20-1 to TRBJ2-3; D not certain. The CDR3 consists of 13 residues. V was clipped by 5 bases and J by 6 bases, with 15 bases between them. Germline CDR1 and CDR2: DFQATT and SNEGSKA (reference sequence).

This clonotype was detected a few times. Written as DNA, the CDR3 is TGTGCCATCAGTGGTAGGGCCACTGAAGCTTTCTTT. Amino acid sequence: CAISGRATEAFF. The chain joins TRBV10-3 to TRBJ1-1; D unresolved. CDR3 size: 12 residues. Trimming removed 4 bases at V and 4 bases at J, with 7 bases between. Germline V gene data show CDR1 as ENHRY and CDR2 as SYGVKD.

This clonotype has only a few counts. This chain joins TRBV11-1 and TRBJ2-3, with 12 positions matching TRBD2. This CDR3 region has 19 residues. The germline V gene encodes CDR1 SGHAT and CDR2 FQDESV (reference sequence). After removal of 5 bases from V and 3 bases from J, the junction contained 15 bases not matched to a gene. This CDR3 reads CASSRYVTSGRGRTDTQYF. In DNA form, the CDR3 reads TGTGCCAGCAGCCGATATGTGACTAGCGGGAGAGGGAGAACAGATACGCAGTATTTT.

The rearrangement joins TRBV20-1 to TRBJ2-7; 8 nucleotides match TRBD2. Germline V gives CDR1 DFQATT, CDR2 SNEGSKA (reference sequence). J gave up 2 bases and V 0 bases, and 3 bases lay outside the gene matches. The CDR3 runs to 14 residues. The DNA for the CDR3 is TGCAGTGCTAGAGATCGGGGACTAGCCTACGAGCAGTACTTC. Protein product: CSARDRGLAYEQYF.

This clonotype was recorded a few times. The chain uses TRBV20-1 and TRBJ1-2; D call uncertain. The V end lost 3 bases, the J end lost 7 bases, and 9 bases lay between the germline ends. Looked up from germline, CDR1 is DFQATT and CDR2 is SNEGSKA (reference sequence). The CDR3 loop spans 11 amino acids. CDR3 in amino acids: CSASAGRGYTF. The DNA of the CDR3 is TGCAGTGCTAGTGCGGGTCGTGGCTACACCTTC.

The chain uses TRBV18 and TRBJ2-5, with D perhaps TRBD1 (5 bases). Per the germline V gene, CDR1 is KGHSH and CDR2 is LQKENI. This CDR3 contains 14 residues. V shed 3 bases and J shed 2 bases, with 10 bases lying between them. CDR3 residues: CASSPLKGQETQYF. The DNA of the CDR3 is TGTGCCAGCTCACCTTTAAAGGGGCAAGAGACCCAGTACTTC.

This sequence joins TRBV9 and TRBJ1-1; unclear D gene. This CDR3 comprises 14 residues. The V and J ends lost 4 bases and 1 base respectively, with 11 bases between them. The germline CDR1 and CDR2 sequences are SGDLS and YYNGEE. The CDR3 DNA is TGTGCCAGCAGCCTCGACGCCCAGAACACTGAAGCTTTCTTT. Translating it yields CASSLDAQNTEAFF.